These T cell receptor beta chains were read from a single sample in a study of T cells after somatic rescue of genetic block. Produced via immunoSEQ multiplex PCR; TCRdb's table is partial and in-frame only. The repertoire holds around 67,000 clones, with around 90% as singletons. The specimen sequenced was peripheral blood mononuclear cells (PBMCs). These TCRs come from a man aged 40-49 years. Both conserved end residues are part of each CDR3. The order of the fields is D gene, J gene, V gene, CDR3 DNA, CDR3 protein. D genes are given only for firm matches.

>TRBD2|TRBJ2-3|TRBV2
TGTGCCAGCAGTGGGGCTAGCGGGCTTGGTACGCAGTATTTT
CASSGASGLGTQYF
>.|TRBJ2-2|TRBV25-1
TGTGCCAGCAGCGGGGGAGGGACACCCATTTACGGGGAGCTGTTTTTT
CASSGGGTPIYGELFF
>.|TRBJ1-5|TRBV28
TGTGCCAGCAGTACCTTCCACCAGGGAGGCAGACGTCAGCCCCAGCATTTT
CASSTFHQGGRRQPQHF
>TRBD1|TRBJ1-2|TRBV7-2
TGTGCCAGCAGCTTAGAGCGGCAGGGGGCGGGAGGCTACACCTTC
CASSLERQGAGGYTF
>.|TRBJ1-6|TRBV10-3
TGTGCCATCAGTGAGTCGGGACCGAGGGATTCACCCCTCCACTTT
CAISESGPRDSPLHF
>.|TRBJ2-7|TRBV5-1
TGCGCCAGCAGCTCGGGAGAGGGCTACGAGCAGTACTTC
CASSSGEGYEQYF
>TRBD2|TRBJ2-4|TRBV19
TGTGCCAGTAGTCGACTAGCGGGGGTGATAGCCAAAAACATTCAGTACTTC
CASSRLAGVIAKNIQYF
>.|TRBJ1-5|TRBV2
TGTGCCAGCAGTGATTTAACGGGTACTCAGCCCCAGCATTTT
CASSDLTGTQPQHF
>.|TRBJ2-1|TRBV18
TGTGCCAGCTCACCAAACTACCGGGGCAATGAGCAGTTCTTC
CASSPNYRGNEQFF
>.|TRBJ2-7|TRBV7-2
TGTGCCAGCAGCCCGCAGGGGTGGGAGCTCCACGAGCAGTACTTC
CASSPQGWELHEQYF
>.|TRBJ1-5|TRBV10-3
TGTGCCATCAGTGACGACAGTCCCTTGAGCAATCAGCCCCAGCATTTT
CAISDDSPLSNQPQHF
>.|TRBJ2-7|TRBV7-2
TGTGCCAGCAGCTTAAGAGGACCCTACGAGCAGTACTTC
CASSLRGPYEQYF
>.|TRBJ2-5|TRBV18
TGTGCCAGCTCACCTAGACAGGCCCAAGAGACCCAGTACTTC
CASSPRQAQETQYF
>TRBD1|TRBJ2-7|TRBV4-2
TGTGCCAGCAGCCAAGATACGGGCGGGACAGGGGATTTCGAGCAGTACTTC
CASSQDTGGTGDFEQYF
>.|TRBJ1-4|TRBV6-1
TGTGCCAGCAGAAGACAGACAGCGAATGAAAAACTGTTTTTT
CASRRQTANEKLFF
>TRBD2|TRBJ2-5|TRBV28
TGTGCCAGCAGTTCGCCGGGACTACCAAAAGAGACCCAGTACTTC
CASSSPGLPKETQYF
>.|TRBJ2-2|TRBV23-1
TGCGCCAGCAGTCAGCGGCTTTGGCAGGGTAAGAACACCGGGGAGCTGTTTTTT
CASSQRLWQGKNTGELFF
>TRBD2|TRBJ2-1|TRBV14
TGTGCCAGCAGCCAAGAATTACTAGCGGGGTACAATGAGCAGTTCTTC
CASSQELLAGYNEQFF
>.|TRBJ1-2|TRBV7-9
TGTGCCAGCAGCTTAGCTGGAGAGGGGATCTATGGCTACACCTTC
CASSLAGEGIYGYTF
>.|TRBJ2-5|TRBV7-2
TGTGCCAGCAGCTCTCAGGGCTCAGAGACCCAGTACTTC
CASSSQGSETQYF
>.|TRBJ2-6|TRBV4-1
TGCGCCAGCAGCCAAGAACAGAGCACCTCTGGGGCCAACGTCCTGACTTTC
CASSQEQSTSGANVLTF